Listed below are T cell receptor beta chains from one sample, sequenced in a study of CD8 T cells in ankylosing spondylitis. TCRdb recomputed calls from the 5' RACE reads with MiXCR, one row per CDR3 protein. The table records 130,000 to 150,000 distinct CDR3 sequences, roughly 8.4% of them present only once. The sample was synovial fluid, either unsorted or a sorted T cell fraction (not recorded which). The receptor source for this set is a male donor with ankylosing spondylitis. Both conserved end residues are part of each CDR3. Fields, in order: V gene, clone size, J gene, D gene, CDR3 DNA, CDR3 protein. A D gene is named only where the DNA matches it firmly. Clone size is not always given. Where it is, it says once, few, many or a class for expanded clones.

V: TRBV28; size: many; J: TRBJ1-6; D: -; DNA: TGTGCCAGCAGGAGGACACCGTATAATTCACCCCTCCACTTT; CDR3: CASRRTPYNSPLHF
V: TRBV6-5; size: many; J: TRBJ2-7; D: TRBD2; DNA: TGTGCCAGCAGTTACGAGACTAGCGGGGATAGGGAGCAGTACTTC; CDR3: CASSYETSGDREQYF
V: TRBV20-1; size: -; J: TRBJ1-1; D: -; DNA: TGCAGTGCTAGATTGGGGGCCCGAGAAGCTTTCTTT; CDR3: CSARLGAREAFF
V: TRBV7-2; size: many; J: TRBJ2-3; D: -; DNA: TGTGCCAGCACCCTAAGACGCTCAGATACGCAGTATTTT; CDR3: CASTLRRSDTQYF
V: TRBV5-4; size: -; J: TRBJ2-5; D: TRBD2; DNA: TGTGCCAGCAGCGCGGGGACTAGCGGGGGAGAGGAGACCCAGTACTTC; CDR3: CASSAGTSGGEETQYF
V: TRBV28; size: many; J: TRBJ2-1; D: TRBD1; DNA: TGTGCCAGCAGTCTCGGGACAGGGGGCGCCCCCAATGAGCAGTTCTTC; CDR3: CASSLGTGGAPNEQFF
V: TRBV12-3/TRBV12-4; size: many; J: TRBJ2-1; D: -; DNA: TGTGCCAGCAGTTTAGTGGTATTCTTTGGGAATGAGCAGTTCTTC; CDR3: CASSLVVFFGNEQFF
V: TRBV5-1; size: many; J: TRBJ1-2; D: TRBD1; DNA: TGCGCCAGCAGCTTGTCTGGGACAGGGGATGGCTACACCTTC; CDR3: CASSLSGTGDGYTF
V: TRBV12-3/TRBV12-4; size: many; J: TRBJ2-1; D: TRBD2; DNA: TGTGCCAGCAGTTTGACTAGCGGGGGCTACAATGAGCAGTTCTTC; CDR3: CASSLTSGGYNEQFF
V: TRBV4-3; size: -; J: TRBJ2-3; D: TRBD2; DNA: TGCGCCAGCAGCCTTGAACAGCGGGGGACTAGCACAGATACGCAGTATTTT; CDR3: CASSLEQRGTSTDTQYF
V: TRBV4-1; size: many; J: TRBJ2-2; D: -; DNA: TGCGCCAGCACCACAAGCCGAACCACCGGGGAGCTGTTTTTT; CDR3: CASTTSRTTGELFF
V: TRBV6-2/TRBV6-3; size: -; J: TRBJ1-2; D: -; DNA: TGTGCCAGCAGCTTACTCGAACATGAGATCTACTATGGCTACACCTTC; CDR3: CASSLLEHEIYYGYTF
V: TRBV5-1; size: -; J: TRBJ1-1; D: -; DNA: TGCGCCGGCAGCTTGATCTTGAGTACTGAAGCTTTCTTT; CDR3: CAGSLILSTEAFF
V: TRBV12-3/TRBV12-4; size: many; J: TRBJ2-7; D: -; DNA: TGTGCCAGCAGTTTAAGAGGGGTGAGCTCCTACGAGCAGTACTTC; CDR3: CASSLRGVSSYEQYF
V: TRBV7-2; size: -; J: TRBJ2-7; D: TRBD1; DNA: TGTGCCAGCAGCTTAGCACTAGACAGGGTCGGGACCTACGAGCAGTACTTC; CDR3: CASSLALDRVGTYEQYF
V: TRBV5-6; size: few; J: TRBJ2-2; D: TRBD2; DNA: TGTGCCAGCAGCCACCTAGCGGGAGAAGGGACCGGGGAGCTGTTTTTT; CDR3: CASSHLAGEGTGELFF
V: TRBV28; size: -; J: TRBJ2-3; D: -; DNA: TGTGCCAGCAGTCACTCCAGGGACGGGCTCCCCACAGATACGCAGTATTTT; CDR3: CASSHSRDGLPTDTQYF
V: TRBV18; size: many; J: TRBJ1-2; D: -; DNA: TGTGCCAGCACCTGGACAGCTACTAACTATGGCTACACCTTC; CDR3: CASTWTATNYGYTF
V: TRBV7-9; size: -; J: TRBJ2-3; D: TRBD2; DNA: TGTGCCAGCAGCTTCGCGGGGGGGCCAGATACGCAGTATTTT; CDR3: CASSFAGGPDTQYF
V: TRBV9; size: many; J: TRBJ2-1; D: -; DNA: TGTGCCAGCAGCCCCACAGGGTCGTACAATGAGCAGTTCTTC; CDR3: CASSPTGSYNEQFF
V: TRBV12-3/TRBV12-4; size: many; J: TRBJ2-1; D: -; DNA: TGTGCCAGCACTACCTCAGGGACGGAAACGAGCTCCTACAATGAGCAGTTCTTC; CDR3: CASTTSGTETSSYNEQFF
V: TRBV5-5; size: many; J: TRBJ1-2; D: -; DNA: TGTGCCAGCACCCCCATCCCTAATAGCTACTATGGCTACACCTTC; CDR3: CASTPIPNSYYGYTF
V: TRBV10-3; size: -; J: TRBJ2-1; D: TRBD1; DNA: TGTGCCATCAGGCAGGACAGGGGAACCTACAATGAGCAGTTCTTC; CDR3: CAIRQDRGTYNEQFF
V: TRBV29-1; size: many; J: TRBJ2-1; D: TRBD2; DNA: TGCAGCGCTCAAGCGGGAGGGGAGAGAGAGCAGTTCTTC; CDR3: CSAQAGGEREQFF
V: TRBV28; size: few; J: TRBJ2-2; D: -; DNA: TGTGCCAGCAGCCCAAGAACAGGGGAGGCCGGGGAGCTGTTTTTT; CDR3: CASSPRTGEAGELFF
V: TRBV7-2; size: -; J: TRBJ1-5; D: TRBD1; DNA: TGTGCCAGCAGCTTAACAGGGGAATATAGCAATCAGCCCCAGCATTTT; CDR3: CASSLTGEYSNQPQHF
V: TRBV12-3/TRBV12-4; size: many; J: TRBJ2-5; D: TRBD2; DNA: TGTGCCAGCAGTCGTTATACCGGGGGGGCCTTCCAAGAGACCCAGTACTTC; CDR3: CASSRYTGGAFQETQYF
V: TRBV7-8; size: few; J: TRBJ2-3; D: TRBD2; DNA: TGTGCCAGCAGCTCGGGACTAGCGCTTAGCACAGATACGCAGTATTTT; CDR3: CASSSGLALSTDTQYF
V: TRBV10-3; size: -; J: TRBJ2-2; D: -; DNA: TGTGCCATCAGTGATTCTCCGTTGGGAACCGGGGAGCTGTTTTTT; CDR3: CAISDSPLGTGELFF
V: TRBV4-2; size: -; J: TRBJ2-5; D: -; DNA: TGTGCCAGCAGCCAAGAGGCTAGGTCGGAGACCCAGTACTTC; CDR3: CASSQEARSETQYF
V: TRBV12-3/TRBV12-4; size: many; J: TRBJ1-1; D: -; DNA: TGTGCCAGCAGTTTAAGGTCGGGAGGGATGAACACTGAAGCTTTCTTT; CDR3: CASSLRSGGMNTEAFF
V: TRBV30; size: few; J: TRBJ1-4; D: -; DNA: TGTGCCTGGAGTGTACGCGACCGGGAAGGAGAAAAACTGTTTTTT; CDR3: CAWSVRDREGEKLFF
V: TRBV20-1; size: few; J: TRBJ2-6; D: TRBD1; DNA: TGCAGTGCTAGATCTCCGGGACAGGGCGACGTCCTGACTTTC; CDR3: CSARSPGQGDVLTF
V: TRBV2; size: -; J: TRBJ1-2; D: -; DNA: TGTGCCAGCAGTGAAATGACAGATAACTATGGCTACACCTTC; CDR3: CASSEMTDNYGYTF
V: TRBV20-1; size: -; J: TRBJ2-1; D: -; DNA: TGCAGTTCTAGGCCAACACGCCTCTTAACTTACAATGAACAGTTCTTC; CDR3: CSSRPTRLLTYNEQFF
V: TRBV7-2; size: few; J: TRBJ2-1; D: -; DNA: TGTGCCAGCAGCCGAGGACGCGAGCAGTTCTTC; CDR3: CASSRGREQFF
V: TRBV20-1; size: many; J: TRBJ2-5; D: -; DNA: TGCAGTGCTAGTAGTCAGGCTCAAGAGACCCAGTACTTC; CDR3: CSASSQAQETQYF
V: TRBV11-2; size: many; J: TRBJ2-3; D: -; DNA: TGTGCCAGCAGCTTAGTCGCGACCCCGACGCAGTATTTT; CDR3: CASSLVATPTQYF
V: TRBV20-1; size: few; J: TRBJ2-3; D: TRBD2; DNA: TGCAGTGCTAAAAGACTAGCGAGGTCCCTAGATACGCAGTATTTT; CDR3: CSAKRLARSLDTQYF
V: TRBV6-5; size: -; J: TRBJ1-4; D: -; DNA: TGTGCCAGCAGCTCAAGGGGAGAAAAACTGTTTTTT; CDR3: CASSSRGEKLFF
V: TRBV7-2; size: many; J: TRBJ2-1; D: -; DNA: TGTGCCAGCAGCCGAGGGGACTCGACCTACAATGAGCAGTTCTTC; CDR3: CASSRGDSTYNEQFF
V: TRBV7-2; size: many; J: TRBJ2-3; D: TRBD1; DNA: TGTGCCAGCAGTTCCTCGGGACAGATTACAGATACGCAGTATTTT; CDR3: CASSSSGQITDTQYF
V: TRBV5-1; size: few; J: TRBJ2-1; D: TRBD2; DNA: TGCGCCAGCAGGCTGGGCCCTAGCGGGAGTAAGGATGAGCAGTTCTTC; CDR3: CASRLGPSGSKDEQFF
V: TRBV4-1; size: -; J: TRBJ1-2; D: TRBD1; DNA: TGCGCCAGCAGCCAAGTTTCCAGGGGGGACTATGGCTACACCTTC; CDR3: CASSQVSRGDYGYTF
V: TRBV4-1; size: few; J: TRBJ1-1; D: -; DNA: TGCGCCAGCAGCCAAGTCGACAGCGAGTACACTGAAGCTTTCTTT; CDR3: CASSQVDSEYTEAFF
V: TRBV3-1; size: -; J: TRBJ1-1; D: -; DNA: TGTGCCAGCAGCCAAGAGAGGAGAACGGAAGCTTTCTTT; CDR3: CASSQERRTEAFF
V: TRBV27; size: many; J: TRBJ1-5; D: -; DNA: TGTGCCAGCAGTCTGGTGGTGGGACAGCCCCAGCATTTT; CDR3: CASSLVVGQPQHF
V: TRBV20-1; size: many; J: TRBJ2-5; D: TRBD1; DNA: TGCAGTGCTAGAGCCTCGACAGGGGTCGGGGAGACCCAGTACTTC; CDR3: CSARASTGVGETQYF
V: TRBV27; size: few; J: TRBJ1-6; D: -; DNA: TGTGCCAGCAGTTTGGGGACCATTAATTCACCCCTCCACTTT; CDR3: CASSLGTINSPLHF
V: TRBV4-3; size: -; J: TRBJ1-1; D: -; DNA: TGCGCCAGCAGCCAAGATAGCGAGGTGGCGAACACTGAAGCTTTCTTT; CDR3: CASSQDSEVANTEAFF
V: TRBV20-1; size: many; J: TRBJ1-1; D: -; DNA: TGCAGTGCTAACAGGGTGGGTGGAATCACTGAAGCTTTCTTT; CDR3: CSANRVGGITEAFF
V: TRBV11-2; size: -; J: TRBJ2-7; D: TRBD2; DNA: TGTGCCAGCAGCTTAGCTGCGACTAGCCAGTACTTC; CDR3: CASSLAATSQYF
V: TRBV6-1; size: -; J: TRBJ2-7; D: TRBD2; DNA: TGTGCCAGCAGCAGCGCGAGCGGGAGAATGTTCTACGAGCAGTACTTC; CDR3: CASSSASGRMFYEQYF
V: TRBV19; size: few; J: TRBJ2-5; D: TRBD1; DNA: TGTGCCAGTAGAGATACAGGGGGGAAGACCCAGTACTTC; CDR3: CASRDTGGKTQYF
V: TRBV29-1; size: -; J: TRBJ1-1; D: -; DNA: TGCAGCGTAGTTCGGGCCGGACACACTGAAGCTTTCTTT; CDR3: CSVVRAGHTEAFF
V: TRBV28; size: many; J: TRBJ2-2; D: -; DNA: TGTGCCAGCAGTTTCCGGGGCACCGGGGAGCTGTTTTTT; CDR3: CASSFRGTGELFF
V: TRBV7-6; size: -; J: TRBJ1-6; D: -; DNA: TGTGCCAGCAGCTTAAGGAGGGGGGCACCCCTCCACTTT; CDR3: CASSLRRGAPLHF